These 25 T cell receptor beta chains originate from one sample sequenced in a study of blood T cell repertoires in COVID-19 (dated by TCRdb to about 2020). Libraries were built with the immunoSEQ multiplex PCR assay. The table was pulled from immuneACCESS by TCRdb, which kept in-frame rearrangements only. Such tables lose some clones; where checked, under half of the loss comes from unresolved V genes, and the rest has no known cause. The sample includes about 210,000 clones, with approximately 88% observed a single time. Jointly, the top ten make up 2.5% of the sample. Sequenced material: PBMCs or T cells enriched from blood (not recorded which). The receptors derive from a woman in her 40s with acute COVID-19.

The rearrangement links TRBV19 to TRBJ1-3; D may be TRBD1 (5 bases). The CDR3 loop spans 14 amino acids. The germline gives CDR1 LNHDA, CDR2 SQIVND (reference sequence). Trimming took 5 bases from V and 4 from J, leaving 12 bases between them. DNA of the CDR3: TGTGCCAGTAGTCAGCCAGGGATAGGAAACACCATATATTTT. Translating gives CASSQPGIGNTIYF.

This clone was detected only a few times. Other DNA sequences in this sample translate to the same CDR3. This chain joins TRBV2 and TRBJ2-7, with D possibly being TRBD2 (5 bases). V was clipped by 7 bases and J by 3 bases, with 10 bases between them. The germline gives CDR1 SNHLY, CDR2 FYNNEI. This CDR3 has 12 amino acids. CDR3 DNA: TGTGCCAGCACCGCGGGTAGCTACGAGCAGTACTTC. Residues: CASTAGSYEQYF. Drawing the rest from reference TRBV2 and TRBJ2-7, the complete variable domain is EPEVTQTPSHQVTQMGQEVILRCVPISNHLYFYWYRQILGQKVEFLVSFYNNEISEKSEIFDDQFSVERPDGSNFTLKIRSTKLEDSAMYFCASTAGSYEQYFGPGTRLTVT.

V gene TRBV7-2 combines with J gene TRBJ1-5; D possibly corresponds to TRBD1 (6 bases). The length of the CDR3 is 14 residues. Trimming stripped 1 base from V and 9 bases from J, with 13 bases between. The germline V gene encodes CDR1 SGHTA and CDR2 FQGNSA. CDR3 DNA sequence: TGTGCCAGCAGCTTAGTCAGGGGACAAACGCCCCAGCATTTT. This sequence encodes CASSLVRGQTPQHF.

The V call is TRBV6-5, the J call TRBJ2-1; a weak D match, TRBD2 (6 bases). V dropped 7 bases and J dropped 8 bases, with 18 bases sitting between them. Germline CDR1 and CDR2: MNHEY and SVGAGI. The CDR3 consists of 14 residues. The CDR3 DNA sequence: TGTGCCAGCAAGAAAAGCGGGCCTGGGGATGAGCAGTTCTTC. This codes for CASKKSGPGDEQFF.

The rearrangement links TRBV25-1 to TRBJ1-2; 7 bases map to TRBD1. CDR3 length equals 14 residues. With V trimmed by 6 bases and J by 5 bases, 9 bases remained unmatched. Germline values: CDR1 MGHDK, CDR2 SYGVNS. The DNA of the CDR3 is TGTGCCAGCAGAGAGACCGGGACAGCATATGGCTACACCTTC. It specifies CASRETGTAYGYTF.

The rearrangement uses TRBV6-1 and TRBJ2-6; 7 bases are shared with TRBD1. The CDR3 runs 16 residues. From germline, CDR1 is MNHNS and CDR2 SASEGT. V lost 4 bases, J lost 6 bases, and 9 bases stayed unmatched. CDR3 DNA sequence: TGTGCCAGCAGTGCCGACAGGGTGGGGAAGGCCAACGTCCTGACTTTC. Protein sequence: CASSADRVGKANVLTF.

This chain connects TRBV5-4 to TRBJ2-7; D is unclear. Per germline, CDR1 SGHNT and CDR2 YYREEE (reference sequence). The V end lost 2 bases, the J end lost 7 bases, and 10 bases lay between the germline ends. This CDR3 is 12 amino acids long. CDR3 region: CASSFFLREQYF. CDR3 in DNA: TGTGCCAGCAGCTTTTTCCTCCGGGAGCAGTACTTC.

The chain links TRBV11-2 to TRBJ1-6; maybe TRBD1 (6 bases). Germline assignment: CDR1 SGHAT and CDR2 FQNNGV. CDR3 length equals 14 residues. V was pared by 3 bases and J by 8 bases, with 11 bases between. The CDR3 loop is CASSFRTVDSPLHF. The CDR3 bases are TGTGCCAGCAGCTTCAGGACAGTCGATTCACCCCTCCACTTT.

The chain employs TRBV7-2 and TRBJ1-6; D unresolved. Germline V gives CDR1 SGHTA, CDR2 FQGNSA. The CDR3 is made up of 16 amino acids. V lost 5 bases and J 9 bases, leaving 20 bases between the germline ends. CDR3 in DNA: TGTGCCAGCAGCCCAATCCTGCGAGGCAGATCTTCACCCCTCCACTTT. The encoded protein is CASSPILRGRSSPLHF. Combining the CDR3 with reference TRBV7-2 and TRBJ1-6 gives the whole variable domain GAGVSQSPSNKVTEKGKDVELRCDPISGHTALYWYRQSLGQGLEFLIYFQGNSAPDKSGLPSDRFSAERTGGSVSTLTIQRTQQEDSAVYLCASSPILRGRSSPLHFGNGTRLTVT.

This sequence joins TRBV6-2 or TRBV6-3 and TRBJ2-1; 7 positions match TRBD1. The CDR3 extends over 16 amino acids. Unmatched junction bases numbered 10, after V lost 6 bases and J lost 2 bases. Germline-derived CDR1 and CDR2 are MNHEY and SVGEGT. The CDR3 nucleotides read TGTGCCAGCAGCCCCTTCGAGGGGGCGACCTACAATGAGCAGTTCTTC. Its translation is CASSPFEGATYNEQFF.

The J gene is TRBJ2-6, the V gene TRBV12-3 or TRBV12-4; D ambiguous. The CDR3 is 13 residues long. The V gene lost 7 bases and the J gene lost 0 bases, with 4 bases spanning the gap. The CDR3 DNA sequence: TGTGCCAGCACCAGCTCTGGGGCCAACGTCCTGACTTTC. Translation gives CASTSSGANVLTF.

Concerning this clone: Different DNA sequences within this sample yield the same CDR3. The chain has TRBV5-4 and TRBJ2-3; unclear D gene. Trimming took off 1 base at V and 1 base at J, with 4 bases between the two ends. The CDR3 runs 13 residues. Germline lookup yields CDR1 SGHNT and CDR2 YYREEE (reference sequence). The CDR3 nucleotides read TGTGCCAGCAGCTTGCGGGGCACAGATACGCAGTATTTT. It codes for CASSLRGTDTQYF.

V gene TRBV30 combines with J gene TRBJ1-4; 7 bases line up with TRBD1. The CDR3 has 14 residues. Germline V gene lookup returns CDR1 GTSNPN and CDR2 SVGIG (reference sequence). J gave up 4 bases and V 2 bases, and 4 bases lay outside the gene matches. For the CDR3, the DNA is TGTGCCTGGAGTCTACAGGGGTATAATGAAAAACTGTTTTTT. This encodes CAWSLQGYNEKLFF. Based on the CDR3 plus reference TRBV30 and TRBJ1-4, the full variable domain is SQTIHQWPATLVQPVGSPLSLECTVEGTSNPNLYWYRQAAGRGLQLLFYSVGIGQISSEVPQNLSASRPQDRQFILSSKKLLLSDSGFYLCAWSLQGYNEKLFFGSGTQLSVL.

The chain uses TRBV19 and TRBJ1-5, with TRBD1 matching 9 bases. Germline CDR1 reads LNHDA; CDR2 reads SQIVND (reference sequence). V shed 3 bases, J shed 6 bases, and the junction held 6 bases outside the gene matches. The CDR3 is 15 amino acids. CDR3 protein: CASSILQGASQPQHF. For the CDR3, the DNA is TGTGCCAGTAGTATTTTACAGGGGGCTAGTCAGCCCCAGCATTTT.

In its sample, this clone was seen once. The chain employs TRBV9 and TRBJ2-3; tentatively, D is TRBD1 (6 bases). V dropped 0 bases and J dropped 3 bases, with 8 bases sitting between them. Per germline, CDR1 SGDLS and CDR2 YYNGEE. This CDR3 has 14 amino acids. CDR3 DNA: TGTGCCAGCAGCGTAGCAGGGGCAACAGATACGCAGTATTTT. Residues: CASSVAGATDTQYF.

CDR3 residues: CASRGGALGNQPQHF. The CDR3 nucleotides read TGTGCCAGCAGGGGGGGGGCCCTAGGGAATCAGCCCCAGCATTTT. This rearrangement joins TRBV6-6 to TRBJ1-5, with a possible D match to TRBD1 (6 bases). The CDR3 consists of 15 residues. Trimming cost V 6 bases and J 4 bases, with 16 bases left between them. Germline CDR1 is MNHNY and CDR2 is SVGAGI (reference sequence).

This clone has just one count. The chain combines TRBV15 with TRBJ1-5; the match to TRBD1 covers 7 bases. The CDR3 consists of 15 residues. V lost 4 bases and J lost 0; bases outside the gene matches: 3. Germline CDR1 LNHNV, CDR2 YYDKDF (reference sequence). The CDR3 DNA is TGTGCCACCAGCACGAGGGGGCCTAGCAATCAGCCCCAGCATTTT. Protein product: CATSTRGPSNQPQHF.

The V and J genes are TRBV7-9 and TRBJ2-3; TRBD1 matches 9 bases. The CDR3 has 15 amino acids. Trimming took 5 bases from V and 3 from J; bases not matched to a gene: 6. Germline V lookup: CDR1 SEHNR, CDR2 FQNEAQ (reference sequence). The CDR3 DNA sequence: TGTGCCAGCAGCCTCCGGGACAGGGCGACAGATACGCAGTATTTT. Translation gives CASSLRDRATDTQYF.

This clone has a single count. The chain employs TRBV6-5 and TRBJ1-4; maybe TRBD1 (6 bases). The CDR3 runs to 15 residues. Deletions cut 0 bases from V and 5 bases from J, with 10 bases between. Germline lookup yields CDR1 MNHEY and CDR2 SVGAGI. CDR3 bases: TGTGCCAGCAGTTACTCGGACAGCAAGAATGAAAAACTGTTTTTT. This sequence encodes CASSYSDSKNEKLFF.

CDR3 loop: CASSYDWTGELFF. The DNA of the CDR3 is TGTGCCAGCAGTTACGACTGGACCGGGGAGCTGTTTTTT. The genes are TRBV6-5 and TRBJ2-2; no definite D call. Germline V gene sequence: CDR1 MNHEY, CDR2 SVGAGI. The CDR3 has 13 residues. V lost 2 bases, J lost 5 bases, and 6 bases lay in between.

The DNA of the CDR3 is TGCGCCAGCAGCTTGGCCCCGGGGAGGGACACTGAAGCTTTCTTT. This codes for CASSLAPGRDTEAFF. The V call is TRBV5-1, the J call TRBJ1-1; no clear D gene. The CDR3 consists of 15 residues. The V end was cut by 0 bases, the J end by 3 bases, with 12 bases between. Per germline, CDR1 SGHRS and CDR2 YFSETQ.

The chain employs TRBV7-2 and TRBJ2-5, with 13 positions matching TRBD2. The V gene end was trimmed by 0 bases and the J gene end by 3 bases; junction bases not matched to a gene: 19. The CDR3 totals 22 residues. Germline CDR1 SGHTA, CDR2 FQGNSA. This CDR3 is CASSLANLLAGGAYQSKETQYF. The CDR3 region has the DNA TGTGCCAGCAGCTTAGCAAACCTACTAGCGGGAGGGGCGTATCAATCTAAAGAGACCCAGTACTTC.

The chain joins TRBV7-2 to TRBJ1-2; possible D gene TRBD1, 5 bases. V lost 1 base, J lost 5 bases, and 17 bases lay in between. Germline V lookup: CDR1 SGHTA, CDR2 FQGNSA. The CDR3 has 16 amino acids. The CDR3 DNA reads TGTGCCAGCAGCTTAGGAGGACTAGGGACTGTTTATGGCTACACCTTC. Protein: CASSLGGLGTVYGYTF.

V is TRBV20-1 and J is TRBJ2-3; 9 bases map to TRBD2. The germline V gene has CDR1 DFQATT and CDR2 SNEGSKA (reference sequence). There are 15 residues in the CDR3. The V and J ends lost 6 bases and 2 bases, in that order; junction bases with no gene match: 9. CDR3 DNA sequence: TGCAGTGCGAGTTCGCGACTAGCGGCCACAGATACGCAGTATTTT. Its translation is CSASSRLAATDTQYF.

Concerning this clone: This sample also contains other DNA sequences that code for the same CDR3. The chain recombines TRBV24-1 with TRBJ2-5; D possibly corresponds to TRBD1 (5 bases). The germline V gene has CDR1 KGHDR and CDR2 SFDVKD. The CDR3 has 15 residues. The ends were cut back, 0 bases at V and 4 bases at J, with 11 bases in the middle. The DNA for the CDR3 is TGTGCCACCAGTGATTTGGGGTCAGGGCGAGAGACCCAGTACTTC. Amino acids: CATSDLGSGRETQYF.